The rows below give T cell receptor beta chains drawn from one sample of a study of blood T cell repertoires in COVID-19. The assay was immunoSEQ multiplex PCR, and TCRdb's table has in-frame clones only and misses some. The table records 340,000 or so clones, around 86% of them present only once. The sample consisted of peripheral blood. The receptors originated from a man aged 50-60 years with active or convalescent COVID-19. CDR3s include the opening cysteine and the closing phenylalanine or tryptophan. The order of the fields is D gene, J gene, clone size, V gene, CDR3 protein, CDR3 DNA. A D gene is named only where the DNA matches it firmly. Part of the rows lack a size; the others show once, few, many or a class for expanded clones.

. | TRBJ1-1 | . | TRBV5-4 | CASTPGRNTEAFF | TGTGCCAGCACCCCCGGTCGAAACACTGAAGCTTTCTTT
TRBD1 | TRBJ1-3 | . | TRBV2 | CASGAGTGEYTIYF | TGTGCCAGCGGAGCGGGGACAGGGGAATACACCATATATTTT
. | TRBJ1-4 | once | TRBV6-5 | CASSPTWGGEKLFF | TGTGCCAGCAGCCCGACCTGGGGGGGAGAAAAACTGTTTTTT
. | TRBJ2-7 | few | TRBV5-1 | CASSLEGRGSEQYF | TGCGCCAGCAGCTTGGAGGGCAGGGGCTCCGAGCAGTACTTC
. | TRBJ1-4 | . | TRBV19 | CASSEPALGNEKLFF | TGTGCCAGTAGCGAACCTGCGCTCGGTAATGAAAAACTGTTTTTT
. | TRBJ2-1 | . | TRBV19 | CASSLLGGSSYNEQFF | TGTGCCAGTAGTCTTCTTGGGGGGAGCTCCTACAATGAGCAGTTCTTC
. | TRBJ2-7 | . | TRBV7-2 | CASSFLGGTPSIEQYF | TGTGCCAGCAGCTTCCTAGGTGGGACACCCTCTATCGAGCAGTACTTC
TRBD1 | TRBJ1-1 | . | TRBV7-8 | CASSTYRGSMNTEAFF | TGTGCCAGCAGCACATACAGGGGCTCCATGAACACTGAAGCTTTCTTT
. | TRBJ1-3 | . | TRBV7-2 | CASSLMAAGRTIYF | TGTGCCAGCAGCTTAATGGCGGCTGGGAGGACCATATATTTT
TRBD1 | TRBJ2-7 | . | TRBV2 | CASSRTGATSYEQYF | TGTGCCAGCAGTCGGACAGGGGCCACCTCCTACGAGCAGTACTTC
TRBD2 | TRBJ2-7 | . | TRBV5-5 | CASSEPSGRAYEQYF | TGTGCCAGCAGCGAACCTAGCGGGAGGGCCTACGAGCAGTACTTC
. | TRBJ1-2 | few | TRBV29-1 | CSVDRASYGYTF | TGCAGCGTTGACAGGGCCTCCTATGGCTACACCTTC
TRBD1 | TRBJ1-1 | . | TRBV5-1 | CASSFYSGGGGPEAFF | TGCGCCAGCAGCTTTTATTCAGGGGGCGGTGGACCTGAAGCTTTCTTT
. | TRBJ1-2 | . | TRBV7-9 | CASSQASLGYGYTF | TGTGCCAGCAGCCAGGCAAGCCTTGGCTATGGCTACACCTTC
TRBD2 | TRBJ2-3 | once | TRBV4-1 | CASSQDGAGGPADTQYF | TGCGCCAGCAGCCAAGATGGGGCGGGAGGGCCGGCAGATACGCAGTATTTT
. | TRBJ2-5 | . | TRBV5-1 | CASSLFSRQETQYF | TGCGCCAGCAGCTTGTTTTCCAGGCAAGAGACCCAGTACTTC
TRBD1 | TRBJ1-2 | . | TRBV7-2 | CASSLGTGASGYGYTF | TGTGCCAGCAGCTTAGGGACAGGGGCTTCTGGCTATGGCTACACCTTC
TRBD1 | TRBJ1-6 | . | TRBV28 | CASSLYGTENSPLHF | TGTGCCAGCAGTTTATATGGGACAGAAAATTCACCCCTCCACTTT
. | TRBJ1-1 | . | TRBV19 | CASSLDRNTEAFF | TGTGCCAGTAGCCTGGACAGGAACACTGAAGCTTTCTTT
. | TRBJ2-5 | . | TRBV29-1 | CSVGPGETQYF | TGCAGCGTTGGGCCAGGAGAGACCCAGTACTTC
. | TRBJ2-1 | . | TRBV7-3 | CASSLTRDSYNEQFF | TGTGCCAGCAGCTTAACCCGGGACTCCTACAATGAGCAGTTCTTC
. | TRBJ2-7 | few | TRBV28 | CASSLPPGEQYF | TGTGCCAGCAGTTTACCCCCGGGGGAGCAGTACTTC
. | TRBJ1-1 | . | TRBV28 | CASTHNTEAFF | TGTGCCAGCACCCATAACACTGAAGCTTTCTTT
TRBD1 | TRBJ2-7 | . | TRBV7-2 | CASSRTGQAYEQYF | TGTGCCAGCAGCCGGACGGGACAGGCCTACGAGCAGTACTTC
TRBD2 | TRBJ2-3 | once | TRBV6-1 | CASSEALRGTSFTDTQYF | TGTGCCAGCAGTGAAGCCCTCCGTGGGACTAGCTTCACAGATACGCAGTATTTT
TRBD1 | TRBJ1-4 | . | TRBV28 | CASSLDRAATNEKLFF | TGTGCCAGCAGTTTAGACAGGGCCGCAACTAATGAAAAACTGTTTTTT
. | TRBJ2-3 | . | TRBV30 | CAWSPTRDSPRYF | TGTGCCTGGAGCCCAACGAGGGACTCCCCTAGGTATTTT
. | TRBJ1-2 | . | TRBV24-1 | CATSGSRDFYGYTF | TGTGCCACCAGTGGATCCAGGGACTTTTATGGCTACACCTTC
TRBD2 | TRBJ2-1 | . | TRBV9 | CASSVGLAGDNEQFF | TGTGCCAGCAGCGTGGGTCTAGCGGGAGACAATGAGCAGTTCTTC
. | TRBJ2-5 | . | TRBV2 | CARGGGRGETQYF | TGTGCCAGAGGGGGAGGGAGGGGCGAGACCCAGTACTTC
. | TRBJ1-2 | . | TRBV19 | CASRDGGDYGYTF | TGTGCCAGTAGAGACGGGGGGGACTATGGCTACACCTTC
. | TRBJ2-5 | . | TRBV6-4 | CASSILPGETQYF | TGTGCCAGCAGCATTTTACCAGGGGAGACCCAGTACTTC
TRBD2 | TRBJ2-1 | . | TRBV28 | CASSPTLTSRSYNEQFF | TGTGCCAGCAGTCCAACACTGACTAGCCGTTCCTACAATGAGCAGTTCTTC
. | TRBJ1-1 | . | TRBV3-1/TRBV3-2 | CASSQDQGEAFF | TGTGCCAGCAGCCAAGATCAGGGTGAAGCTTTCTTT
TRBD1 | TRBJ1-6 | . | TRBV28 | CASSFRDSNGNSPLHF | TGTGCCAGCAGTTTCCGGGACAGCAACGGTAATTCACCCCTCCACTTT
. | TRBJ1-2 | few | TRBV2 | CASSETGMDGYTF | TGTGCCAGCAGTGAGACAGGCATGGATGGCTACACCTTC
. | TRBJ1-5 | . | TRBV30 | CAWNKETEPQHF | TGTGCCTGGAATAAGGAGACTGAGCCCCAGCATTTT
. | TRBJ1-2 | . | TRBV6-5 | CASSRDTANYGYTF | TGTGCCAGCAGTAGGGACACCGCTAACTATGGCTACACCTTC
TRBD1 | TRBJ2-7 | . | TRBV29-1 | CSAGTGRYEQYF | TGCAGCGCGGGGACAGGTCGCTACGAGCAGTACTTC
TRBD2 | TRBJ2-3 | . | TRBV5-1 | CASSRGASGVLDTQYF | TGCGCCAGCAGCCGCGGGGCTAGCGGGGTTCTAGATACGCAGTATTTT
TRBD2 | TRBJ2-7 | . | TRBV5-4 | CASSLNSGSDEQYF | TGTGCCAGCAGCTTGAATAGCGGGAGCGACGAGCAGTACTTC
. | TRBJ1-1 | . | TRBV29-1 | CSVVRNTEAFF | TGCAGCGTTGTCAGGAACACTGAAGCTTTCTTT
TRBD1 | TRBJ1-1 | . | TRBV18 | CASSPRDRGDTEAFF | TGTGCCAGCTCACCCCGGGACAGGGGGGACACTGAAGCTTTCTTT
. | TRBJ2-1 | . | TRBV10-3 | CAISERLEGSYNEQFF | TGTGCCATCAGTGAAAGACTAGAAGGCTCCTACAATGAGCAGTTCTTC
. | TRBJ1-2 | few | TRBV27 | CASSFRSTGYGYTF | TGTGCCAGCAGTTTCCGATCCACAGGGTATGGCTACACCTTC
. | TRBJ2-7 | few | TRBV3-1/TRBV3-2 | CASSQVGGLGGYEQYF | TGTGCCAGCAGCCAAGTTGGAGGACTAGGGGGATACGAGCAGTACTTC
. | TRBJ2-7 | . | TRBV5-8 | CASSRAYEQYF | TGTGCCAGCAGCCGAGCCTACGAGCAGTACTTC
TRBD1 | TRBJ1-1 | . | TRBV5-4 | CASSRDRGLEAFF | TGTGCCAGCAGCAGGGACAGGGGGCTTGAAGCTTTCTTT
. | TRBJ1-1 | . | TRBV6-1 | CASSSPSRGTEAFF | TGTGCCAGCAGTTCCCCATCGCGGGGCACTGAAGCTTTCTTT
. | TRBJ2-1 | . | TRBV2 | CASRRTGSGNNEQFF | TGTGCCAGCAGACGGACAGGGAGCGGGAACAATGAGCAGTTCTTC